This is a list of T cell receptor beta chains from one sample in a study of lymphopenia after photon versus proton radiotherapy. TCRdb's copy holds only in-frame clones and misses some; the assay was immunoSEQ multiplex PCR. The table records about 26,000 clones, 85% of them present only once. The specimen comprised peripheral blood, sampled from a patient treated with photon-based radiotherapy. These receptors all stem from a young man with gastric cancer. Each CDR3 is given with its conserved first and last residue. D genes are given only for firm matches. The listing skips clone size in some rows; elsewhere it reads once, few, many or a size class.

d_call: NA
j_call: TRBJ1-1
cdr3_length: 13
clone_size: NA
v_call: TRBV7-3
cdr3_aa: CASSLSPGTEAFF
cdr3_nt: TGTGCCAGCAGCTTAAGCCCGGGGACTGAAGCTTTCTTT

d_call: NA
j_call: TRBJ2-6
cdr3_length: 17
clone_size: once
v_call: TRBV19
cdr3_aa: CASLSPGVGPGANVLTF
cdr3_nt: TGTGCCAGTTTAAGTCCGGGGGTAGGTCCTGGGGCCAACGTCCTGACTTTC

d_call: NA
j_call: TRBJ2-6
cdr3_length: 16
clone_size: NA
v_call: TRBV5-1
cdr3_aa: CASSPREGSGANVLTF
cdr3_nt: TGCGCCAGCAGCCCACGGGAAGGGAGTGGGGCCAACGTCCTGACTTTC

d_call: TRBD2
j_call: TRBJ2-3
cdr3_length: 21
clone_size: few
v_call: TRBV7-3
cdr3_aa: CASSHFQGGLAGGSSTDTQYF
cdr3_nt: TGTGCCAGCAGCCATTTTCAAGGGGGACTAGCGGGAGGCTCTAGCACAGATACGCAGTATTTT

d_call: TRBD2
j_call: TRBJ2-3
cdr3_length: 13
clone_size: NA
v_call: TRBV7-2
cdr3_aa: CASSFGRVDTQYF
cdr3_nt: TGTGCCAGCAGCTTTGGGAGGGTAGATACGCAGTATTTT

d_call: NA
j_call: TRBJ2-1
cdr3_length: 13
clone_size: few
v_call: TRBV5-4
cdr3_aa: CASSLDYYNEQFF
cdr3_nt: TGTGCCAGCAGCCTAGACTACTACAATGAGCAGTTCTTC

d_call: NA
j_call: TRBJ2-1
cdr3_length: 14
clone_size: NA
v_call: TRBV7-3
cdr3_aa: CASSPGVGGDEQFF
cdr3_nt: TGTGCCAGCAGCCCGGGAGTGGGGGGAGATGAGCAGTTCTTC

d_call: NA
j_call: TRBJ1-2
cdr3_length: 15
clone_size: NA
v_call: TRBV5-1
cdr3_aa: CASSLETGNNYGYTF
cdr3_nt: TGCGCCAGCAGCTTGGAGACAGGAAATAACTATGGCTACACCTTC

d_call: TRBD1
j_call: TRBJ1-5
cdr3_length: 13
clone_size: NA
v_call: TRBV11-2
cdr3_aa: CASSEDRFQPQHF
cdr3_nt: TGTGCCAGCAGCGAGGACAGGTTTCAGCCCCAGCATTTT

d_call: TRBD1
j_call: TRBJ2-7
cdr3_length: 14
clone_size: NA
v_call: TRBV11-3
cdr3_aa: CASSEDRGRGEQYF
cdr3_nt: TGTGCCAGCAGCGAGGACAGGGGAAGGGGCGAGCAGTACTTC

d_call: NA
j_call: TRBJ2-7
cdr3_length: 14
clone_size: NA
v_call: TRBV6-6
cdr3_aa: CASSYSSSGIEQYF
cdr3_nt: TGTGCCAGCAGTTACTCGAGTAGTGGGATCGAGCAGTACTTC

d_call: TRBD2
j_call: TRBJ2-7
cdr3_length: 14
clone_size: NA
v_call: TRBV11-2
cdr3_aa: CASSLGLAGVEQYF
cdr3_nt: TGTGCCAGCAGCTTAGGACTAGCGGGAGTGGAGCAGTACTTC

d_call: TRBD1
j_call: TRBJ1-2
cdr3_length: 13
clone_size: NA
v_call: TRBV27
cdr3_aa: CASSSGQGEGYTF
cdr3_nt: TGTGCCAGCAGTTCGGGACAGGGGGAAGGCTACACCTTC

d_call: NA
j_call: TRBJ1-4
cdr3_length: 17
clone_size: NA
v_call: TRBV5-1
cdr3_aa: CASSLGIVVATNEKLFF
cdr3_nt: TGCGCCAGCAGCTTGGGGATAGTGGTTGCAACTAATGAAAAACTGTTTTTT

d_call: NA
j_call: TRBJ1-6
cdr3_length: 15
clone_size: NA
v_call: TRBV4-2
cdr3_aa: CASSQRISYNSPLHF
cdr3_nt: TGTGCCAGCAGCCAAAGGATATCCTATAATTCACCCCTCCACTTT

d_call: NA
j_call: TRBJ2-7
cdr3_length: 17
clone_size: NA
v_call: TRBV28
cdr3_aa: CASSLSGTWGLVYEQYF
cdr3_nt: TGTGCCAGCAGTTTATCTGGTACCTGGGGGCTAGTCTACGAGCAGTACTTC

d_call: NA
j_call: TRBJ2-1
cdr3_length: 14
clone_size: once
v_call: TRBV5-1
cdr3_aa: CASSLRPLVNEQFF
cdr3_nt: TGCGCCAGCAGCTTGAGGCCGTTGGTCAATGAGCAGTTCTTC

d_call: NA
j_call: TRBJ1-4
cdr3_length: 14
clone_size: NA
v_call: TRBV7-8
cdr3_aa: CASSLGNANEKLFF
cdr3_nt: TGTGCCAGCAGCTTAGGGAACGCTAATGAAAAACTGTTTTTT

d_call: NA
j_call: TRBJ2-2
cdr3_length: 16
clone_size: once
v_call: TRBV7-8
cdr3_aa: CASSWPGFRSTGELFF
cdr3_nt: TGTGCCAGCAGCTGGCCCGGTTTCCGGTCCACCGGGGAGCTGTTTTTT

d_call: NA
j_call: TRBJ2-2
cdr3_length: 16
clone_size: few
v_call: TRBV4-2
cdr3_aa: CASSQAFGDNTGELFF
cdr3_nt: TGTGCCAGCAGCCAAGCATTTGGCGATAACACCGGGGAGCTGTTTTTT

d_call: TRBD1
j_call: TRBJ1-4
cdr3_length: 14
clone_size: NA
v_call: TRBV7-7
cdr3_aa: CASSRDREDEKLFF
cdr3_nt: TGTGCCAGCAGCCGAGACAGGGAGGATGAAAAACTGTTTTTT

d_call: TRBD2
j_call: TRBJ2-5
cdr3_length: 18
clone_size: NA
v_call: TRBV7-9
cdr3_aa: CASSTGLAEYLYQETQYF
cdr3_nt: TGTGCCAGCAGCACCGGACTAGCGGAGTATTTGTACCAAGAGACCCAGTACTTC

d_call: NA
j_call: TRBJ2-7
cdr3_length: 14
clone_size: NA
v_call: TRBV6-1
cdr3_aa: CASSEYGLVYEQYF
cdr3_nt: TGTGCCAGCAGTGAATATGGACTGGTCTACGAGCAGTACTTC

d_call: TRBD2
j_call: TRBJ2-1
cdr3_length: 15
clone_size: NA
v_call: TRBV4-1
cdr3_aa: CASSFGGRVYNEQFF
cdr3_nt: TGCGCCAGCAGCTTTGGCGGGAGAGTCTACAATGAGCAGTTCTTC

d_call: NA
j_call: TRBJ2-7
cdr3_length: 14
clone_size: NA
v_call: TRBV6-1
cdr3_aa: CASSEGYSSYEQYF
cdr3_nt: TGTGCCAGCAGTGAAGGATACAGCTCCTACGAGCAGTACTTC

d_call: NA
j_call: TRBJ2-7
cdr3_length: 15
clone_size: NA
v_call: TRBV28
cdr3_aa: CASSLVTEGYYEQYF
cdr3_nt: TGTGCCAGCAGTTTAGTTACCGAGGGGTACTACGAGCAGTACTTC

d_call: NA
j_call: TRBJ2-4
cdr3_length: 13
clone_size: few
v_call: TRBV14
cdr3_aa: CASSRTLVPIQYF
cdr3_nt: TGTGCCAGCAGCCGGACACTAGTCCCCATTCAGTACTTC

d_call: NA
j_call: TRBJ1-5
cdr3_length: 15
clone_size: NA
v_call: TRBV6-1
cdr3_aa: CASSSGTIAGQPQHF
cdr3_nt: TGTGCCAGCAGTTCTGGTACGATAGCCGGTCAGCCCCAGCATTTT

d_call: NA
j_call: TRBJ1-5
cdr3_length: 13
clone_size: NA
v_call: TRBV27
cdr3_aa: CASSLGNLKPQHF
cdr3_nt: TGTGCCAGCAGTTTGGGGAATCTAAAACCCCAGCATTTT

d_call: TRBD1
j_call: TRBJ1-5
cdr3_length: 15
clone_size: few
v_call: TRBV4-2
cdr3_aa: CASSPRDSSNQPQHF
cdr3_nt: TGTGCCAGCAGCCCTAGGGACAGTAGCAATCAGCCCCAGCATTTT

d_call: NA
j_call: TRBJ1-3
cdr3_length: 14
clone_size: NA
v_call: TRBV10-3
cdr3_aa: CAIRDISELNTIYF
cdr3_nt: TGTGCCATCAGGGACATTTCGGAATTAAACACCATATATTTT

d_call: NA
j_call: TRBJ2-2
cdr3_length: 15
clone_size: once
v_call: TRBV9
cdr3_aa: CASSVMGGLVGELFF
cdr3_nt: TGTGCCAGCAGCGTAATGGGGGGCCTCGTCGGGGAGCTGTTTTTT

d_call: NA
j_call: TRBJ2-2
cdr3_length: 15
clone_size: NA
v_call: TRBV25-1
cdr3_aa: CASSFAGKNTGELFF
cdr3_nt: TGTGCCAGCAGTTTTGCGGGAAAGAACACCGGGGAGCTGTTTTTT

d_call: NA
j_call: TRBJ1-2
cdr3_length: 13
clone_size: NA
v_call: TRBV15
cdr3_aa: CATSGGTAYGYTF
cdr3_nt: TGTGCCACCAGCGGCGGGACGGCTTATGGCTACACCTTC

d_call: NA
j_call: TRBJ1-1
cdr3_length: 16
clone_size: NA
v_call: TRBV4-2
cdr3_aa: CASSQDKTEEGTEAFF
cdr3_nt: TGTGCCAGCAGCCAAGATAAGACGGAGGAGGGTACTGAAGCTTTCTTT

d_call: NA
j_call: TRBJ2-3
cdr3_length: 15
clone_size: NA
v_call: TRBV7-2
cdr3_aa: CASSLADGDTDTQYF
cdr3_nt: TGTGCCAGCAGCTTAGCGGACGGAGACACAGATACGCAGTATTTT

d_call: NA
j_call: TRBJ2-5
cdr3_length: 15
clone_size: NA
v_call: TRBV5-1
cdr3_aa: CASSLEQGTKETQYF
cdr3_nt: TGCGCCAGCAGCTTGGAACAAGGGACGAAAGAGACCCAGTACTTC

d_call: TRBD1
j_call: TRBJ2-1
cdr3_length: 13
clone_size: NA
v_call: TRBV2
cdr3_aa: CASTGDSYNEQFF
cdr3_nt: TGTGCCAGCACAGGGGACAGCTACAATGAGCAGTTCTTC

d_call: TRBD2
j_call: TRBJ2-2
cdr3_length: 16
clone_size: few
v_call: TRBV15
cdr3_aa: CATRTSGGANTGELFF
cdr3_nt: TGTGCCACCCGGACTAGCGGGGGGGCAAACACCGGGGAGCTGTTTTTT

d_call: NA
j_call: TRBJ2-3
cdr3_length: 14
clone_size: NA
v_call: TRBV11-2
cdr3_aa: CASSVARGTDTQYF
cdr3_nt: TGTGCCAGCAGCGTGGCCAGGGGCACAGATACGCAGTATTTT

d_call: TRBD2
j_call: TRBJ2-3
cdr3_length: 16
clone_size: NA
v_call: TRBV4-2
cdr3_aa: CASSQLLAGVADTQYF
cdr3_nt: TGTGCCAGCAGCCAACTACTAGCGGGAGTTGCAGATACGCAGTATTTT

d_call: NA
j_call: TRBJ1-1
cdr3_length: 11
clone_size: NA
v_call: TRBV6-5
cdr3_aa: CASRWNTEAFF
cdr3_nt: TGTGCCAGCCGATGGAACACTGAAGCTTTCTTT

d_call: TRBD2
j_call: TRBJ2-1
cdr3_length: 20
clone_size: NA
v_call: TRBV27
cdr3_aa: CASRKIGSGLAGVIWNEQFF
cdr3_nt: TGTGCCAGCAGAAAAATTGGGTCGGGACTAGCGGGAGTTATATGGAATGAGCAGTTCTTC

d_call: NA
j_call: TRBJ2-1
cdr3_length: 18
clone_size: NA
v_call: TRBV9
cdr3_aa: CASSVGGFSGYLYNEQFF
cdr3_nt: TGTGCCAGCAGCGTAGGTGGATTCTCGGGCTACCTATACAATGAGCAGTTCTTC

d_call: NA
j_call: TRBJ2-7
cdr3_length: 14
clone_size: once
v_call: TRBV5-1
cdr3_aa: CASGYSDEFYEQYF
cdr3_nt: TGCGCCAGCGGCTACTCGGACGAATTTTACGAGCAGTACTTC

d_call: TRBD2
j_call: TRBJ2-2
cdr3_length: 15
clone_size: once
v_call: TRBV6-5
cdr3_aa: CASSTRRLAIGELFF
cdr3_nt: TGTGCCAGCAGTACCCGACGACTAGCGATCGGGGAGCTGTTTTTT

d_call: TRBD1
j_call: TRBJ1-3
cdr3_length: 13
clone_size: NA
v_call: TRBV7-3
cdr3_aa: CASSQGAGNTIYF
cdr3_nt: TGTGCCAGCAGTCAGGGGGCCGGAAACACCATATATTTT

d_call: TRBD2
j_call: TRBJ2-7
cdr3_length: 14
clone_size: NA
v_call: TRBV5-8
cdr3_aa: CASSSGTSRYEQYF
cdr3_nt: TGTGCCAGCAGCTCCGGGACTAGTCGCTACGAGCAGTACTTC

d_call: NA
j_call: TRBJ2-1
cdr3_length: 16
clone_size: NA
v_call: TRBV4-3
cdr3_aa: CASSQGRASDYNEQFF
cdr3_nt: TGCGCCAGCAGCCAAGGGAGGGCTTCTGACTACAATGAGCAGTTCTTC

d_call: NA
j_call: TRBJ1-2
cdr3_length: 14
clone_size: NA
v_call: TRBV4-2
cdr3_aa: CASSQELQSYGYTF
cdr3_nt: TGTGCCAGCAGCCAAGAATTACAGAGCTATGGCTACACCTTC

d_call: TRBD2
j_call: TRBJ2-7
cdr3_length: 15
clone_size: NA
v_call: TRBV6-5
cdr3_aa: CASSYDTSGSYEQYF
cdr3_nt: TGTGCCAGCAGTTACGATACTAGCGGGAGCTACGAGCAGTACTTC

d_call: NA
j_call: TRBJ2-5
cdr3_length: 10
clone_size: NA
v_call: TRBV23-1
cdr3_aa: CASKGETQYF
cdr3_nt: TGCGCCAGTAAAGGAGAGACCCAGTACTTC

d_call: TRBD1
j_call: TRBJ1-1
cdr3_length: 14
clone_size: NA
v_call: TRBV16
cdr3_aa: CASSPTGGNTEAFF
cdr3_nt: TGTGCCAGCAGCCCAACAGGGGGAAACACTGAAGCTTTCTTT

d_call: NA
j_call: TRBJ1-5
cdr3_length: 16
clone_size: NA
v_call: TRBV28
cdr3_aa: CASSPRRISSGQPQHF
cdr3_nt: TGTGCCAGCAGCCCTCGTCGGATTAGTTCTGGCCAGCCCCAGCATTTT

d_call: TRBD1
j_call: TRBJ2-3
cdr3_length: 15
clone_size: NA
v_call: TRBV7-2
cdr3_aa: CASSYGTGKADTQYF
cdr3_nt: TGTGCCAGCAGCTACGGGACAGGGAAAGCAGATACGCAGTATTTT

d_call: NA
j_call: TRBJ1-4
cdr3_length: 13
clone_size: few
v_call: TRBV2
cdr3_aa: CASKENWNEKLFF
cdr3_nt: TGTGCCAGCAAAGAGAATTGGAATGAAAAACTGTTTTTT

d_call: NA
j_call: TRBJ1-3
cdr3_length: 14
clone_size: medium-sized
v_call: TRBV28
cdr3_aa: CASSLKISGNTIYF
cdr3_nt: TGTGCCAGCAGTTTAAAAATCTCTGGAAACACCATATATTTT

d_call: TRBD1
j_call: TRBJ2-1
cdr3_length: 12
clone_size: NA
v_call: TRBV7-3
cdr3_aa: CASGYRGNEQFF
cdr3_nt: TGTGCCAGCGGTTACAGGGGAAATGAGCAGTTCTTC

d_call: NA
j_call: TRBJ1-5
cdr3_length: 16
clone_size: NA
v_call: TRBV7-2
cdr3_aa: CASSLTGQFSNQPQHF
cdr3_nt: TGTGCCAGCAGCTTGACAGGTCAATTTAGCAATCAGCCCCAGCATTTT

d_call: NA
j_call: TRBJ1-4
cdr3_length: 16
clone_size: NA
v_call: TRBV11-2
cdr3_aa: CASSLWGYATNEKLFF
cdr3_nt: TGTGCCAGCAGCTTGTGGGGGTACGCAACTAATGAAAAACTGTTTTTT